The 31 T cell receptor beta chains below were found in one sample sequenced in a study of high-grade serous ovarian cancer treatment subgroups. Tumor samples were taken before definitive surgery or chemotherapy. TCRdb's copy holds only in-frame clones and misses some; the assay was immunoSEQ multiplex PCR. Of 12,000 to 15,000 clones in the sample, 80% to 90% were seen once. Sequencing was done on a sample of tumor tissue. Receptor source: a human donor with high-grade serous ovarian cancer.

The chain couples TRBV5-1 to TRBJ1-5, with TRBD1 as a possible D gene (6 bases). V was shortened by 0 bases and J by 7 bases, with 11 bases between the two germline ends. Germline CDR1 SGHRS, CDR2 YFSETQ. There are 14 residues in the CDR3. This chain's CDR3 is CASSLGGQGQPQHF. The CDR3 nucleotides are TGCGCCAGCAGCTTGGGAGGGCAGGGGCAGCCCCAGCATTTT.

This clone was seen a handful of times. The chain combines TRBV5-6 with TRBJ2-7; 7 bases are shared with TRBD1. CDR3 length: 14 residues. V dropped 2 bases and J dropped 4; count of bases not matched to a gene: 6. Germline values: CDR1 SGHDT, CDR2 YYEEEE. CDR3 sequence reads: CASSLKGALYEQYF. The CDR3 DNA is TGTGCCAGCAGCTTAAAGGGGGCCCTTTACGAGCAGTACTTC.

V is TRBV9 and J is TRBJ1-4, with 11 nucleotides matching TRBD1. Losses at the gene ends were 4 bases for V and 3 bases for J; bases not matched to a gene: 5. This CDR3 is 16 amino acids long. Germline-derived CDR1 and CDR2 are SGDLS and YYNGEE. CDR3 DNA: TGTGCCAGCAGCAAGGGACAGGGGGGGGCTAATGAAAAACTGTTTTTT. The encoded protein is CASSKGQGGANEKLFF.

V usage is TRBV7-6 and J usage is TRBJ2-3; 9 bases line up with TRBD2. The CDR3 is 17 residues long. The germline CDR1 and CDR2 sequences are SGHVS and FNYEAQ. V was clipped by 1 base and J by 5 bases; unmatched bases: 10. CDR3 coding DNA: TGTGCCAGCAGCTTAGGGGTTGCGCGGGGGGGCTTAGATACGCAGTATTTT. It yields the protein CASSLGVARGGLDTQYF. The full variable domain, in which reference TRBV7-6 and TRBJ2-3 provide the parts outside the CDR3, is GAGVSQSPRYKVTKRGQDVALRCDPISGHVSLYWYRQALGQGPEFLTYFNYEAQQDKSGLPNDRFSAERPEGSISTLTIQRTEQRDSAMYRCASSLGVARGGLDTQYFGPGTRLTVL.

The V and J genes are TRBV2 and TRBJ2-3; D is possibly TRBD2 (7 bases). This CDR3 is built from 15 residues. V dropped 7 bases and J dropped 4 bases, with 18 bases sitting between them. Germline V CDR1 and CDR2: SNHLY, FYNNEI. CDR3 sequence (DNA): TGTGCCAGCAACTCTTGGACGGGGGGCGCAGATACGCAGTATTTT. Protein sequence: CASNSWTGGADTQYF.

CDR3 DNA sequence: TGTGCCAGCTCCACGGGGATCTACGAGCAGTACTTC. Protein: CASSTGIYEQYF. V and J are TRBV18 and TRBJ2-7; TRBD2 might be the D (5 bases). CDR1 KGHSH and CDR2 LQKENI come from the germline V gene. Trimming cost V 6 bases and J 3 bases, with 9 bases left between them. This CDR3 contains 12 residues.

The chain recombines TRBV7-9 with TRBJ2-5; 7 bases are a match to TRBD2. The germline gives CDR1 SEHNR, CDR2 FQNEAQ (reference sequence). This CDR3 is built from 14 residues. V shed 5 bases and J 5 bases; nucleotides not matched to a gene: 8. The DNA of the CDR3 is TGTGCCAGCAGCCCGCCACTAGCGATGGAGACCCAGTACTTC. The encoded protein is CASSPPLAMETQYF. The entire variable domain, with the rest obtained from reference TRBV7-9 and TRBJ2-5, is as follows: DTGVSQNPRHKITKRGQNVTFRCDPISEHNRLYWYRQTLGQGPEFLTYFQNEAQLEKSRLLSDRFSAERPKGSFSTLEIQRTEQGDSAMYLCASSPPLAMETQYFGPGTRLLVL.

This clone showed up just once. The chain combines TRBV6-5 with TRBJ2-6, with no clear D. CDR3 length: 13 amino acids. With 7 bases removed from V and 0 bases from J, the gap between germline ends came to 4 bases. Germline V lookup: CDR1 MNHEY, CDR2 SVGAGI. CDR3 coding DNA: TGTGCCAGCAAGGACTCTGGGGCCAACGTCCTGACTTTC. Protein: CASKDSGANVLTF.

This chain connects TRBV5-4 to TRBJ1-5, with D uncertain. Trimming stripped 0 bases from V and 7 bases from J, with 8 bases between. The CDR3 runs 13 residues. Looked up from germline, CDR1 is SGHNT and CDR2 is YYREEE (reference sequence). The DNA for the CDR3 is TGTGCCAGCAGCTTGGACCCGGGGCAGCCCCAGCATTTT. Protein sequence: CASSLDPGQPQHF.

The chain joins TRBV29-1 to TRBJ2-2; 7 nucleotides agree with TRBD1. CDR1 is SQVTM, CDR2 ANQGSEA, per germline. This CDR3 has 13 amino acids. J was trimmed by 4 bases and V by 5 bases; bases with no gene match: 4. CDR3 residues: CSVRTGVTGELFF. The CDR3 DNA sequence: TGCAGCGTTCGAACAGGGGTCACCGGGGAGCTGTTTTTT.

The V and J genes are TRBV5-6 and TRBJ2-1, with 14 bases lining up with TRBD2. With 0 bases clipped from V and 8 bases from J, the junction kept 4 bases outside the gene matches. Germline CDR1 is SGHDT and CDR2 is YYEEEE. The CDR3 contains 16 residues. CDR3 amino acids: CASSLVGTSGGDEQFF. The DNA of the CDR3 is TGTGCCAGCAGCTTGGTCGGGACTAGCGGGGGCGATGAGCAGTTCTTC.

The CDR3 bases are TGTGCCAGCAGCCCCCAGGGTTTCCATCAGCCCCAGCATTTT. Translated: CASSPQGFHQPQHF. This chain links TRBV6-5 with TRBJ1-5; TRBD1 is a possible D gene (5 bases). From germline, CDR1 is MNHEY and CDR2 SVGAGI. Trimming stripped 6 bases from V and 5 bases from J, with 14 bases between. CDR3 length equals 14 residues.

Written as DNA, the CDR3 is TGTGCCAGCAGCCCGAGGACAGGGGGCAATCAGCCCCAGCATTTT. Its translation: CASSPRTGGNQPQHF. The chain recombines TRBV7-2 with TRBJ1-5; 9 bases are a match to TRBD1. V gave up 5 bases and J gave up 2 bases; unmatched junction bases: 4. The CDR3 contains 15 residues. Germline lookup yields CDR1 SGHTA and CDR2 FQGNSA. The full variable domain, with the rest looked up from reference TRBV7-2 and TRBJ1-5, is GAGVSQSPSNKVTEKGKDVELRCDPISGHTALYWYRQSLGQGLEFLIYFQGNSAPDKSGLPSDRFSAERTGGSVSTLTIQRTQQEDSAVYLCASSPRTGGNQPQHFGDGTRLSIL.

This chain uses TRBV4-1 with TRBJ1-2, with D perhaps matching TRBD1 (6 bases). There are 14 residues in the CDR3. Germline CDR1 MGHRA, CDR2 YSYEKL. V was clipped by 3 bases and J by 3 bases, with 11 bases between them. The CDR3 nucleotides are TGCGCCAGCAGCCAGGTGGAGGGGGACTATGGCTACACCTTC. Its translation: CASSQVEGDYGYTF.

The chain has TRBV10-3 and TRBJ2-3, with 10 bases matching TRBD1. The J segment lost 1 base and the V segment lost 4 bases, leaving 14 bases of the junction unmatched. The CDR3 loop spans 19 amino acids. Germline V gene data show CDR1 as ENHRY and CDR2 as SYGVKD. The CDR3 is CAISVPPGQGIGGTDTQYF. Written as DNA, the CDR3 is TGTGCCATCAGTGTTCCTCCGGGACAGGGGATTGGCGGCACAGATACGCAGTATTTT.

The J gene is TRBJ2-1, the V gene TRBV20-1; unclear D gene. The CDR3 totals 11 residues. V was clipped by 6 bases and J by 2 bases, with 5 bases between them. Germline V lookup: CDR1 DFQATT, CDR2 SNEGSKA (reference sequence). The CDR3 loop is CSAPTYNEQFF. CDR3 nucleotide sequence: TGCAGTGCACCGACCTACAATGAGCAGTTCTTC.

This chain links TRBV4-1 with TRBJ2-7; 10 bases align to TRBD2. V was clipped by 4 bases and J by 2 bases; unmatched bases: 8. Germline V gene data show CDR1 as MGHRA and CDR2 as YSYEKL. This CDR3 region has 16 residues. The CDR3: CASSPEERGGTYEQYF. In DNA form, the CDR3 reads TGCGCCAGCAGCCCAGAGGAGCGGGGGGGGACCTACGAGCAGTACTTC.

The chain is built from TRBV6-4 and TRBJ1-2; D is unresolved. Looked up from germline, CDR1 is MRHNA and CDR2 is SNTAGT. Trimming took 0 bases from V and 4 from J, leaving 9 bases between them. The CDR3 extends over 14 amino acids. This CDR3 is CASSDSGRPYGYTF. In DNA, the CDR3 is TGTGCCAGCAGTGACTCGGGGAGGCCCTATGGCTACACCTTC.

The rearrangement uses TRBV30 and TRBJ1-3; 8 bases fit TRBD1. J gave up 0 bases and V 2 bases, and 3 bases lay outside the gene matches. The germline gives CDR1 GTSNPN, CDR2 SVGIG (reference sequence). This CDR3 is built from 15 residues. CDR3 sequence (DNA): TGTGCCTGGAGTTCAACAGGGGGCTCTGGAAACACCATATATTTT. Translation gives CAWSSTGGSGNTIYF. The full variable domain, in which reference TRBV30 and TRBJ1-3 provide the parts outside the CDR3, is SQTIHQWPATLVQPVGSPLSLECTVEGTSNPNLYWYRQAAGRGLQLLFYSVGIGQISSEVPQNLSASRPQDRQFILSSKKLLLSDSGFYLCAWSSTGGSGNTIYFGEGSWLTVV.

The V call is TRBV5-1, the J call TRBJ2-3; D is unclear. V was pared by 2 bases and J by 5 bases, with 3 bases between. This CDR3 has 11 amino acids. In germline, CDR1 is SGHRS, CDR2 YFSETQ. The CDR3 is CASSFLDTQYF. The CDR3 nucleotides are TGCGCCAGCAGCTTTCTAGATACGCAGTATTTT.

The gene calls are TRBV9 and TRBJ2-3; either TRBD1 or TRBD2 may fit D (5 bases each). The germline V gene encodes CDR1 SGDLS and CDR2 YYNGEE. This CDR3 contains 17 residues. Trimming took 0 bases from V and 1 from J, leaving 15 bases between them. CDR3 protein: CASSVGVRGVGTDTQYF. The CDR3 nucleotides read TGTGCCAGCAGCGTAGGGGTAAGAGGGGTAGGCACAGATACGCAGTATTTT.

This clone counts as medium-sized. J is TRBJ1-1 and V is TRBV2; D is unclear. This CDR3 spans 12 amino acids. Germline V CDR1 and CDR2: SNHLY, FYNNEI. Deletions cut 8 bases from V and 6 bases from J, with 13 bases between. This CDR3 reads CASLGDRAEAFF. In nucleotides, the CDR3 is TGTGCCAGCTTGGGAGATCGGGCTGAAGCTTTCTTT.

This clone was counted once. CDR3 sequence: CASSQGPQGTYEQYF. CDR3 coding DNA: TGCGCCAGCAGCCAAGGGCCACAGGGTACCTACGAGCAGTACTTC. The J gene is TRBJ2-7, the V gene TRBV4-1, with TRBD1 as a possible D gene (6 bases). V was shortened by 1 base and J by 2 bases, with 12 bases between the two germline ends. The CDR3 runs 15 residues. Per the germline V gene, CDR1 is MGHRA and CDR2 is YSYEKL.

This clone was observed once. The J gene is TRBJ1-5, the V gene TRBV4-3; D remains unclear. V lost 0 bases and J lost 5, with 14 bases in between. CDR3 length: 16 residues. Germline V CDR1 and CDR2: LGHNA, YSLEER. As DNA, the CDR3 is TGCGCCAGCAGCCAAGATATCTGGCAGAATTATCAGCCCCAGCATTTT. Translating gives CASSQDIWQNYQPQHF.

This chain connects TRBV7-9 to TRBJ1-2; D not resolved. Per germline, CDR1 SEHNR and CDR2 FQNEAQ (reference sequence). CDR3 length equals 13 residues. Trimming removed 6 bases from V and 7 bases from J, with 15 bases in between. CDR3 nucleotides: TGTGCCAGCAGAGGTCCAGGCGAGGGTGGCTACACCTTC. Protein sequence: CASRGPGEGGYTF.

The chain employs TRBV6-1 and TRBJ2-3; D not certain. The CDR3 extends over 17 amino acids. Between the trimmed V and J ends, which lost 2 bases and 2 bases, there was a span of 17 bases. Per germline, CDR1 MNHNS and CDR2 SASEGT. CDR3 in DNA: TGTGCCAGCAGTGAACAGATCGGTGGGTCTGACACAGATACGCAGTATTTT. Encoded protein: CASSEQIGGSDTDTQYF.

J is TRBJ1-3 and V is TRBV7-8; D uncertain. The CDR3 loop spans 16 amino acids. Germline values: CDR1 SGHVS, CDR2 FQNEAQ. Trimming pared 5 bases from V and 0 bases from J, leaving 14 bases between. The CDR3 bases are TGTGCCAGCAGCCCCAGGACCGGGAGCTCTGGAAACACCATATATTTT. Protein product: CASSPRTGSSGNTIYF.

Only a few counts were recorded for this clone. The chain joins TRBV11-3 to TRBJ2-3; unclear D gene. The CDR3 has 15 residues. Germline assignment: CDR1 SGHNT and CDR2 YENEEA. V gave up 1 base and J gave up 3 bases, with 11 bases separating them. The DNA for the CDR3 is TGTGCCAGCAGCTTAGCTGGGGTACCTACAGATACGCAGTATTTT. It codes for CASSLAGVPTDTQYF.

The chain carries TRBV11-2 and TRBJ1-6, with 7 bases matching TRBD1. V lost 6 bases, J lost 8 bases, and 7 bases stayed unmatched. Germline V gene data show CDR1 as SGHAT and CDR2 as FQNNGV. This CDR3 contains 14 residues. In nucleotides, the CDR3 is TGTGCCAGCAGTCTACAGGGGAGGTATTCACCCCTCCACTTT. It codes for CASSLQGRYSPLHF.

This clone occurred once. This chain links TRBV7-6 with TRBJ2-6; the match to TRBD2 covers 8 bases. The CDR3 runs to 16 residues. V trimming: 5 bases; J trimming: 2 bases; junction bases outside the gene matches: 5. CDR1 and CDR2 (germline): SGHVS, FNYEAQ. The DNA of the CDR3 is TGTGCCAGCAGCCCCCGGGGGGGGGCTGGGGCCAACGTCCTGACTTTC. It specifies CASSPRGGAGANVLTF.

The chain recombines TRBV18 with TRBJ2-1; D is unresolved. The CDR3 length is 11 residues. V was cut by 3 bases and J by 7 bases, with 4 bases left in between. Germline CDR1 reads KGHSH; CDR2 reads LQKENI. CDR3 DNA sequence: TGTGCCAGCTCACCGGCGAATGAGCAGTTCTTC. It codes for CASSPANEQFF.